The source of this T cell receptor (beta chain) is a study of identical twins. The germline V gene has CDR1 MGHRA and CDR2 YSYEKL. V shed 1 base, J shed 2 bases, and the junction held 1 base outside the gene matches. The CDR3 contains 14 residues. Ten or more counts support this clonotype. Its antigen remains unidentified. MiXCR, applied by TCRdb to the 5' RACE reads, yields one record per CDR3 protein. The top ten clones hold approximately 8.9% of a sample with about 340,000 distinct CDR3 sequences, approximately 8.7% of them seen once. Study-level findings and limits: Excess twin sharing in beta out-of-frame sequences was weaker. Twin-shared out-of-frame alpha sequences showed excess low generation probability. There were fewer insertions in abundant cord blood beta clonotypes, but memory repertoires showed no such pattern.

The chain employs TRBV4-1 and TRBJ2-7, with 8 nucleotides matching TRBD2. The TCR sequence derives from a woman in her fifties or sixties in good health. The sequencing sample was made of naive T cells sorted from blood. The chain's CDR3 is CASSQAGGPYEQYF. CDR3 bases: TGCGCCAGCAGCCAAGCGGGAGGGCCCTACGAGCAGTACTTC.